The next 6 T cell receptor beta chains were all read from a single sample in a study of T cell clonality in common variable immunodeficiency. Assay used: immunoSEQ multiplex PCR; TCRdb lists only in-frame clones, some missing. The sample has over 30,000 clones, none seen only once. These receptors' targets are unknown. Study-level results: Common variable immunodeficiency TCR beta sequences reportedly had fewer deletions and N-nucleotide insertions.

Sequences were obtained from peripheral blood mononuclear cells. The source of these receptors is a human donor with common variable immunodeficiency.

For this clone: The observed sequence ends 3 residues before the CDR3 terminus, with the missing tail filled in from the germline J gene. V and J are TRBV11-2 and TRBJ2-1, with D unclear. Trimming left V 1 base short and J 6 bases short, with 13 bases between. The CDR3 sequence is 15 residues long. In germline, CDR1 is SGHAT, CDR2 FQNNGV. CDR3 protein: CASSLGSKWSNEQFF. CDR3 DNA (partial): TGTGCCAGCAGCTTAGGTAGCAAGTGGTCCAATGAG.

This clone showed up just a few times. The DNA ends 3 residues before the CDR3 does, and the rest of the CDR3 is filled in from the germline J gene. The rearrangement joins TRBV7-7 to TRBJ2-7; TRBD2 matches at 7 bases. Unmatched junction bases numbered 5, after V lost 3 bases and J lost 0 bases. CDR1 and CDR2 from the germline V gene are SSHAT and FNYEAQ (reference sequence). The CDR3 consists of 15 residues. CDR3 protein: CASSLGLADSYEQYF. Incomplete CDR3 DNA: TGTGCCAGCAGCTTGGGGCTAGCGGACTCCTACGAG.

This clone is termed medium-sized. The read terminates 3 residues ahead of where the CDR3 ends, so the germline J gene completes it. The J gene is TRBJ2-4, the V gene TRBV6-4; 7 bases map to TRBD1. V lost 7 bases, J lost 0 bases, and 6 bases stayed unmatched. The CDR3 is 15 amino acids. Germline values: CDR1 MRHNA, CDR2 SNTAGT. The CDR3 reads CASKWDRLAKNIQYF. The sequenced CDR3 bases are TGTGCCAGCAAGTGGGACAGACTAGCCAAAAACATT.

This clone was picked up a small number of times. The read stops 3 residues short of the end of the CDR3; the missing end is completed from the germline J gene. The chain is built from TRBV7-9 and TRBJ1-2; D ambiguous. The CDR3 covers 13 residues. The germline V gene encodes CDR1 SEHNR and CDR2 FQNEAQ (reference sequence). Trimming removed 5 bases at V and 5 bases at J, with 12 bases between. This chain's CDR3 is CASSPDGVYGYTF. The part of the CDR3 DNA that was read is TGTGCCAGCAGCCCGGACGGGGTTTATGGC. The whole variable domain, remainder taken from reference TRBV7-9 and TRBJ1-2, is DTGVSQNPRHKITKRGQNVTFRCDPISEHNRLYWYRQTLGQGPEFLTYFQNEAQLEKSRLLSDRFSAERPKGSFSTLEIQRTEQGDSAMYLCASSPDGVYGYTFGSGTRLTVV.

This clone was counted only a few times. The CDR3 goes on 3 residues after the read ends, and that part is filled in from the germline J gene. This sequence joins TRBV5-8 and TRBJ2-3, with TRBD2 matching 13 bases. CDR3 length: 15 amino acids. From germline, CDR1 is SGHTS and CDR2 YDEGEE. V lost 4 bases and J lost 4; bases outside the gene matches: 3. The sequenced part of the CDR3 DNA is TGTGCCAGCAGCCTCGGACTAGCGGGAGCAGATACG. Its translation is CASSLGLAGADT. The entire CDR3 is CASSLGLAGADTQYF.

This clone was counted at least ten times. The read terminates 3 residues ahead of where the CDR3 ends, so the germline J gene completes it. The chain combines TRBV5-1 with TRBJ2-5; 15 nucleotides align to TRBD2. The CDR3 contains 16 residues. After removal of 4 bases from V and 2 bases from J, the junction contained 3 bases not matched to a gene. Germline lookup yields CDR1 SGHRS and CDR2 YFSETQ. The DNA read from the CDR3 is TGCGCCAGCAGCCCGGGACTAGCGGGGGGACAAGAGACC. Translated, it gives CASSPGLAGGQET. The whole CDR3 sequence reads CASSPGLAGGQETQYF.